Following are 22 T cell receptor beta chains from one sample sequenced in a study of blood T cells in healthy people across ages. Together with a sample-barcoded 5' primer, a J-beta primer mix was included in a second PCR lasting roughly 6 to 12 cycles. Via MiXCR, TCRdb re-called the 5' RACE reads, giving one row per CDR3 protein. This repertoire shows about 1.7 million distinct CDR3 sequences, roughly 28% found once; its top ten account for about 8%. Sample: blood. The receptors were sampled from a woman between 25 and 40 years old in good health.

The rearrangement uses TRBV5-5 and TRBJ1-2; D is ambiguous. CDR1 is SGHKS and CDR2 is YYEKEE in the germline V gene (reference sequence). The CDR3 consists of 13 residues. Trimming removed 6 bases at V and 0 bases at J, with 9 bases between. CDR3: CASKYSTNYGYTF. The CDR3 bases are TGTGCCAGCAAGTATAGTACTAACTATGGCTACACCTTC.

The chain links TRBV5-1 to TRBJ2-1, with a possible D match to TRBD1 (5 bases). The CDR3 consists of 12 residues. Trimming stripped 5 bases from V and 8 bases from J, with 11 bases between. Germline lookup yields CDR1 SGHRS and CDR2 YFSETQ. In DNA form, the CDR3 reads TGCGCCAGCAGATATCAGGGTGATGAGCAGTTCTTC. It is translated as CASRYQGDEQFF.

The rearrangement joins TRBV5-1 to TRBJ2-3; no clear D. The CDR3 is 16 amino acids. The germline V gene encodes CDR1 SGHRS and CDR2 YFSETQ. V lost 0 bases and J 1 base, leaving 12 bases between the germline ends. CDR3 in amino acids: CASSLAKAAGTDTQYF. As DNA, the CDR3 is TGCGCCAGCAGCTTGGCAAAAGCAGCCGGCACAGATACGCAGTATTTT.

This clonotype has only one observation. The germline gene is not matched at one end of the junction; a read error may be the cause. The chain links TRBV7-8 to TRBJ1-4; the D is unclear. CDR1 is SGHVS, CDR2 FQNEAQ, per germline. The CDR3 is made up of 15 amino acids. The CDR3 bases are TGTGCCAGCAGCTTAGCCCATCTTAAAGATGAAAAACGGTTTTTT. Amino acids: CASSLAHLKDEKRFF.

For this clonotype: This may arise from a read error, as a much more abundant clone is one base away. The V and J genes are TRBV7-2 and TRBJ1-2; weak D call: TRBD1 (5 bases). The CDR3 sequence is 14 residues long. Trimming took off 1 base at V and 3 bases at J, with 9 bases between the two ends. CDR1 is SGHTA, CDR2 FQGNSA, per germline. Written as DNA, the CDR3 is TGTGCCAGCAGCTTAGGTCGCAGGGACTATGGCTACACCTTC. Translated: CASSLGRRDYGYTF.

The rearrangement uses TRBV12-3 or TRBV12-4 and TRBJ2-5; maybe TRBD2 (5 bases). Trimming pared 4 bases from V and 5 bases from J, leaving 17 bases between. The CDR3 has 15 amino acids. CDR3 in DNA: TGTGCCAGCAGTTCAGGTCCGGTGGAGGAGGAGACCCAGTACTTC. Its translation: CASSSGPVEEETQYF.

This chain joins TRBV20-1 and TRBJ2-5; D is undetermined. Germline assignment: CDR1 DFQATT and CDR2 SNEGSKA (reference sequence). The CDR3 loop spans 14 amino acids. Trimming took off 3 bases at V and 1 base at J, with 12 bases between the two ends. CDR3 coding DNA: TGCAGTGCTAGGGCACTTAGTACCCAAGAGACCCAGTACTTC. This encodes CSARALSTQETQYF.

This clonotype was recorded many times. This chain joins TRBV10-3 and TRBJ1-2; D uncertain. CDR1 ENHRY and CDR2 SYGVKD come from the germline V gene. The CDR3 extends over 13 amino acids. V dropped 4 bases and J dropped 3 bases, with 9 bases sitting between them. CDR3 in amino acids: CAISAKVDYGYTF. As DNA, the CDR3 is TGTGCCATCAGTGCAAAGGTAGACTATGGCTACACCTTC.

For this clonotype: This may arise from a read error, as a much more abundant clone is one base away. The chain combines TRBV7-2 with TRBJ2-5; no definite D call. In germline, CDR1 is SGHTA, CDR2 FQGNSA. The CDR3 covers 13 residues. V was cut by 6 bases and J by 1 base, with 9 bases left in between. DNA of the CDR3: TGTGCCAGCAGAGCCGAAACCCAAGAGACCCAGTACTTC. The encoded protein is CASRAETQETQYF. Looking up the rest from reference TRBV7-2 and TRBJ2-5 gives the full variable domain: GAGVSQSPSNKVTEKGKDVELRCDPISGHTALYWYRQSLGQGLEFLIYFQGNSAPDKSGLPSDRFSAERTGGSVSTLTIQRTQQEDSAVYLCASRAETQETQYFGPGTRLLVL.

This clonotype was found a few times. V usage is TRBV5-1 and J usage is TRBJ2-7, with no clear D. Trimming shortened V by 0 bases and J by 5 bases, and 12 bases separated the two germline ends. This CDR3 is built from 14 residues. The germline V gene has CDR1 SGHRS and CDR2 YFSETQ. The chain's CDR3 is CASSLVPVSNEQYF. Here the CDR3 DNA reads TGCGCCAGCAGCTTGGTACCCGTAAGCAACGAGCAGTACTTC. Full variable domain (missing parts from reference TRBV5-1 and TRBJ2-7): KAGVTQTPRYLIKTRGQQVTLSCSPISGHRSVSWYQQTPGQGLQFLFEYFSETQRNKGNFPGRFSGRQFSNSRSEMNVSTLELGDSALYLCASSLVPVSNEQYFGPGTRLTVT.

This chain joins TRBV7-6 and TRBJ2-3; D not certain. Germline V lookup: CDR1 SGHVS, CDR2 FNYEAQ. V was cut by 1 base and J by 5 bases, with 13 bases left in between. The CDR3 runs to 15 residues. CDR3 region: CASSLGSIAGDTQYF. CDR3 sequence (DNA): TGTGCCAGCAGCTTAGGGAGCATAGCAGGAGATACGCAGTATTTT.

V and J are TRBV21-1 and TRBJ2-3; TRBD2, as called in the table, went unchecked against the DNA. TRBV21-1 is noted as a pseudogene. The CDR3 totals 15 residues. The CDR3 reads CASSKRRIGTDTQYF. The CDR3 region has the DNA TGTGCCAGCAGCAAAAGGAGGATTGGGACAGATACGCAGTATTTT.

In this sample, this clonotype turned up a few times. The CDR3 DNA reads TGCAGTGCCGAAACGTCGGCTTCCGATGGCTACACCTTC. It translates to CSAETSASDGYTF. The chain has TRBV20-1 and TRBJ1-2; D unclear. The CDR3 consists of 13 residues. From germline, CDR1 is DFQATT and CDR2 SNEGSKA (reference sequence). Trimming pared 6 bases from V and 6 bases from J, leaving 17 bases between.

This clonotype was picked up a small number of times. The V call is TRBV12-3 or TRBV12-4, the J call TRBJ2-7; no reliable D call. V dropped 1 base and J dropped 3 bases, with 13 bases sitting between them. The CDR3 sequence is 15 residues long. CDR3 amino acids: CASSLDQLSIYEQYF. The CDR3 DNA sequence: TGTGCCAGCAGTTTAGACCAACTGTCCATCTACGAGCAGTACTTC.

CDR3 residues: CASSEYRSGYTF. The DNA of the CDR3 is TGTGCCAGCAGTGAATACAGGTCTGGCTACACCTTC. The chain is built from TRBV25-1 and TRBJ1-2; D is undetermined. Trimming removed 0 bases from V and 7 bases from J, with 6 bases in between. Germline V gene lookup returns CDR1 MGHDK and CDR2 SYGVNS. This CDR3 region has 12 residues.

The CDR3: CASSPAGTETQYF. In DNA, the CDR3 is TGCGCCAGCAGCCCGGCGGGAACAGAGACCCAGTACTTC. The V gene is TRBV10-1, the J gene TRBJ2-5; D possibly corresponds to TRBD2 (6 bases). Germline CDR1 and CDR2: WNHNN and SYGVQD (reference sequence). The CDR3 is made up of 13 amino acids. Trimming left V 6 bases short and J 4 bases short, with 12 bases between.

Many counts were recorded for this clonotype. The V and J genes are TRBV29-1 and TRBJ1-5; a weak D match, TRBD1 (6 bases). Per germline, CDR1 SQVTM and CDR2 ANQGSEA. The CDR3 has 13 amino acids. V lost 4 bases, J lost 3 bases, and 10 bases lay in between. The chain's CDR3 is CSVVLGANQPQHF. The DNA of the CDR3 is TGCAGCGTTGTCTTGGGGGCCAATCAGCCCCAGCATTTT. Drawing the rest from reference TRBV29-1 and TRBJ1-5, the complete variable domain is SAVISQKPSRDICQRGTSLTIQCQVDSQVTMMFWYRQQPGQSLTLIATANQGSEATYESGFVIDKFPISRPNLTFSTLTVSNMSPEDSSIYLCSVVLGANQPQHFGDGTRLSIL.

In DNA, the CDR3 is TGCGCCAGCAGCACCGGGACAGGGTCTAGTCAGCCCCAGCATTTT. Its protein is CASSTGTGSSQPQHF. This chain connects TRBV5-1 to TRBJ1-5; 9 bases align to TRBD1. CDR3 length: 15 residues. V trimming: 4 bases; J trimming: 6 bases; junction bases outside the gene matches: 8. CDR1 and CDR2 from the germline V gene are SGHRS and YFSETQ.

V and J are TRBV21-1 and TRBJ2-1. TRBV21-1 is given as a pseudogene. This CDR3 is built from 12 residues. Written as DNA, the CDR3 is TGTGCCAGCAGCAAAGTAATAATGGTGGCGTTCTTC. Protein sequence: CASSKVIMVAFF.

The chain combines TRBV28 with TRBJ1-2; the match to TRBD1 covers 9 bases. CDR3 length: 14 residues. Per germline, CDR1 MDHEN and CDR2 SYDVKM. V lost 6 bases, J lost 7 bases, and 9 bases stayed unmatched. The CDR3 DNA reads TGTGCCAGCAGAGTCACAGGGGGCAGGGGTGGCTACACCTTC. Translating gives CASRVTGGRGGYTF.

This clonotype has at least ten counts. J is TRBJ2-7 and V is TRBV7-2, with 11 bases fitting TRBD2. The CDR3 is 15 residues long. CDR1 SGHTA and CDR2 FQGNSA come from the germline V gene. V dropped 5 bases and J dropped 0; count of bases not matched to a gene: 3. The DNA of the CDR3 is TGTGCCAGCAGCCGGACTAGCGGGTTCTCCTACGAGCAGTACTTC. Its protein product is CASSRTSGFSYEQYF.

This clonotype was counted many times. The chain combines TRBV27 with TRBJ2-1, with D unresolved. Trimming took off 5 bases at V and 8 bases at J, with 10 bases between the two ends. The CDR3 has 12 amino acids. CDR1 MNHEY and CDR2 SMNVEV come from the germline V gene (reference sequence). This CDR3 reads CASSNKWHEQFF. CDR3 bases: TGTGCCAGCAGTAATAAGTGGCATGAGCAGTTCTTC.